This is a list of T cell receptor beta chains from one sample in a study of T cells after yellow fever vaccination. TCRdb independently ran MiXCR on the 5' RACE reads; one entry per CDR3 protein. The sample gives 300,000 to 400,000 distinct CDR3 sequences, 3% to 4.5% of which show up once; 20% to 25% is in the top ten. Source: PBMCs, taken 5 days after the yellow fever booster vaccination. These receptors came from a man aged 18-30 years who received the YFV17D yellow fever vaccine. Each CDR3 is given with its conserved first and last residue. The D gene is left open where the match is weak. Clone size is not always given. Where it is, it says once, few, many or a class for expanded clones.

v_call: TRBV7-9
j_call: TRBJ1-1
clone_size: many
d_call: -
cdr3_nt: TGTGCCAGCAGCTGGGGGAACACTGAAGCTTTCTTT
cdr3_aa: CASSWGNTEAFF

v_call: TRBV12-3/TRBV12-4
j_call: TRBJ2-2
clone_size: many
d_call: -
cdr3_nt: TGTGCCAGCAGTTTACGTCAGAACACCGGGGAGCTGTTTTTT
cdr3_aa: CASSLRQNTGELFF

v_call: TRBV29-1
j_call: TRBJ2-2
clone_size: many
d_call: -
cdr3_nt: TGCAGCGTTGTTGGGCAGGGTATCACCGGGGAGCTGTTTTTT
cdr3_aa: CSVVGQGITGELFF

v_call: TRBV4-2
j_call: TRBJ2-6
clone_size: many
d_call: -
cdr3_nt: TGTGCCAGCAGCCAAGATCCCGACGGCTCTGGGGCCAACGTCCTGACTTTC
cdr3_aa: CASSQDPDGSGANVLTF

v_call: TRBV7-2
j_call: TRBJ1-6
clone_size: -
d_call: -
cdr3_nt: TGTGCCAGCAGCTTAGCGAGTGCGCGTTCACCCCTCCACTTT
cdr3_aa: CASSLASARSPLHF

v_call: TRBV10-3
j_call: TRBJ1-5
clone_size: -
d_call: -
cdr3_nt: TGTGCCATCAGTGACGCAGGGACGCTTAATCAGCCCCAGCATTTT
cdr3_aa: CAISDAGTLNQPQHF

v_call: TRBV13
j_call: TRBJ2-7
clone_size: many
d_call: -
cdr3_nt: TGTGCCAGCGGGCCCGGGGTTCAGTCTTCATCGACCTACGAGCAGTACTTC
cdr3_aa: CASGPGVQSSSTYEQYF

v_call: TRBV3-1
j_call: TRBJ2-1
clone_size: -
d_call: TRBD2
cdr3_nt: TGTGCCAGCAGCCCCAGCACTAGCGGGGCATACAATGAGCAGTTCTTC
cdr3_aa: CASSPSTSGAYNEQFF

v_call: TRBV20-1
j_call: TRBJ1-1
clone_size: -
d_call: -
cdr3_nt: TGCAGTGCTAGATGGCCGGGGACCGGAGCTTTCTTT
cdr3_aa: CSARWPGTGAFF

v_call: TRBV4-1
j_call: TRBJ2-7
clone_size: few
d_call: -
cdr3_nt: TGCGCCAGCAGCCAAGTAGCCAGCTCCTACGAGCAGTACTTC
cdr3_aa: CASSQVASSYEQYF

v_call: TRBV6-5
j_call: TRBJ2-4
clone_size: few
d_call: -
cdr3_nt: TGTGCCAGCAGTTACTCGATCGGGGCTGGGAGCGCCAAAAACATTCAGTACTTC
cdr3_aa: CASSYSIGAGSAKNIQYF

v_call: TRBV7-9
j_call: TRBJ1-4
clone_size: -
d_call: -
cdr3_nt: TGTGCCAGCAGCTTGGGGCTTGCAGCCTATAATGAAAAACTGTTTTTT
cdr3_aa: CASSLGLAAYNEKLFF

v_call: TRBV12-3/TRBV12-4
j_call: TRBJ1-4
clone_size: many
d_call: -
cdr3_nt: TGTGCCAGCAGTTTTTTGGGGAGGGGTAATGAAAAACTGTTTTTT
cdr3_aa: CASSFLGRGNEKLFF

v_call: TRBV20-1
j_call: TRBJ2-3
clone_size: few
d_call: TRBD2
cdr3_nt: TGCAGTGTTTCTCGCGGGGGGCAGGGCACAGATACGCAGTATTTT
cdr3_aa: CSVSRGGQGTDTQYF

v_call: TRBV7-6
j_call: TRBJ2-1
clone_size: many
d_call: -
cdr3_nt: TGTGCCAGCAGCTCACTTCCCCAGGGGGGCAATGAGCAGTTCTTC
cdr3_aa: CASSSLPQGGNEQFF

v_call: TRBV12-3/TRBV12-4
j_call: TRBJ2-2
clone_size: many
d_call: TRBD2
cdr3_nt: TGTGCCAGCACCCTAGCGGGGGGGAACACCGGGGAGCTGTTTTTT
cdr3_aa: CASTLAGGNTGELFF

v_call: TRBV4-1
j_call: TRBJ2-5
clone_size: few
d_call: -
cdr3_nt: TGCGCCAGCAGCCATGTTCCGGGACAAAGGGAGACCCAGTACTTC
cdr3_aa: CASSHVPGQRETQYF

v_call: TRBV12-3/TRBV12-4
j_call: TRBJ2-1
clone_size: -
d_call: -
cdr3_nt: TGTGCCAGCAGTTCTTACCAATCCTCCTACAATGAGCAGTTCTTC
cdr3_aa: CASSSYQSSYNEQFF

v_call: TRBV7-8
j_call: TRBJ2-5
clone_size: many
d_call: -
cdr3_nt: TGTGCCAGCAGCTTAGGGACGTCGAGGGAGACCCAGTACTTC
cdr3_aa: CASSLGTSRETQYF

v_call: TRBV12-3/TRBV12-4
j_call: TRBJ2-3
clone_size: -
d_call: -
cdr3_nt: TGTGCCAGCAGTTCCGCCCCAGGGGTCAACGATACGCAGTATTTT
cdr3_aa: CASSSAPGVNDTQYF

v_call: TRBV29-1
j_call: TRBJ2-1
clone_size: -
d_call: TRBD2
cdr3_nt: TGCAGCGTTGTCAGCGGGGGTATCAATGAGCAGTTCTTC
cdr3_aa: CSVVSGGINEQFF

v_call: TRBV4-1
j_call: TRBJ2-3
clone_size: few
d_call: -
cdr3_nt: TGCGCCAGCAGCCTGGAAGGTGGCCTGCCCCGCACAGATACGCAGTATTTT
cdr3_aa: CASSLEGGLPRTDTQYF

v_call: TRBV5-1
j_call: TRBJ2-1
clone_size: many
d_call: -
cdr3_nt: TGCGCCAGCAGCCCGTCATGGGGACATGAGCAGTTCTTC
cdr3_aa: CASSPSWGHEQFF

v_call: TRBV20-1
j_call: TRBJ2-1
clone_size: many
d_call: -
cdr3_nt: TGCAGTGCCGCTGACTTCGCGGCAGGGAGCGTAGATGAGCAGTTCTTC
cdr3_aa: CSAADFAAGSVDEQFF

v_call: TRBV7-2
j_call: TRBJ2-5
clone_size: many
d_call: TRBD1
cdr3_nt: TGTGCCAGCAGCGCGAGACAGGGGAGGCAGACCCAGTACTTC
cdr3_aa: CASSARQGRQTQYF

v_call: TRBV5-1
j_call: TRBJ2-5
clone_size: many
d_call: -
cdr3_nt: TGCGCCAGCAGCCCGGGGGTGGAGACCCAGTACTTC
cdr3_aa: CASSPGVETQYF

v_call: TRBV7-2
j_call: TRBJ2-1
clone_size: many
d_call: -
cdr3_nt: TGTGCCAGCAGCTTAAGCTTTGGGGGCCTAAATGAGCAGTTCTTC
cdr3_aa: CASSLSFGGLNEQFF

v_call: TRBV5-1
j_call: TRBJ2-4
clone_size: -
d_call: -
cdr3_nt: TGCGCCAGCAGCTCGGGGCTGGGGACGGACATTCAGTACTTC
cdr3_aa: CASSSGLGTDIQYF

v_call: TRBV19
j_call: TRBJ1-1
clone_size: many
d_call: -
cdr3_nt: TGTGCCAGTAGTATTGTTAAGAACACTGAAGCTTTCTTT
cdr3_aa: CASSIVKNTEAFF

v_call: TRBV5-1
j_call: TRBJ2-5
clone_size: -
d_call: -
cdr3_nt: TGCGCCAGCAGCTTGGAAGGTAGATTATCAAATAGGAAGACCCAGTACTTC
cdr3_aa: CASSLEGRLSNRKTQYF

v_call: TRBV12-3/TRBV12-4
j_call: TRBJ2-1
clone_size: few
d_call: TRBD2
cdr3_nt: TGTGCCAGCATTACACTGGGACTAGCGGGGTCTCGCTATGAGCAGTTCTTC
cdr3_aa: CASITLGLAGSRYEQFF

v_call: TRBV5-1
j_call: TRBJ1-3
clone_size: few
d_call: TRBD1
cdr3_nt: TGCGCCAGCAGCTTGGACGGACAGGGAACTTCTGGAAACACCATATATTTT
cdr3_aa: CASSLDGQGTSGNTIYF

v_call: TRBV5-1
j_call: TRBJ2-7
clone_size: few
d_call: TRBD1
cdr3_nt: TGCGCCAGCAGCTCGACAGGGGGCGGGTACGAGCAGTACTTC
cdr3_aa: CASSSTGGGYEQYF

v_call: TRBV6-1
j_call: TRBJ1-2
clone_size: -
d_call: TRBD1
cdr3_nt: TGTGCCAGCAGTGAAGGGACAGGCGTCTATGGCTACACCTTC
cdr3_aa: CASSEGTGVYGYTF

v_call: TRBV20-1
j_call: TRBJ2-5
clone_size: many
d_call: -
cdr3_nt: TGCAGTGCTAGGGGTCCTAGCGTCGAAGAGACCCAGTACTTC
cdr3_aa: CSARGPSVEETQYF

v_call: TRBV10-2
j_call: TRBJ2-7
clone_size: -
d_call: -
cdr3_nt: TGCGCCAGCAGTGACTGGGGTCGATACGAGCAGTACTTC
cdr3_aa: CASSDWGRYEQYF

v_call: TRBV5-4
j_call: TRBJ1-5
clone_size: many
d_call: -
cdr3_nt: TGTGCCAGCAGTTTAGGAGCTAGTCAGCCCCAGCATTTT
cdr3_aa: CASSLGASQPQHF

v_call: TRBV20-1
j_call: TRBJ2-1
clone_size: -
d_call: -
cdr3_nt: TGCAGTGCCCGTAGGGTGAGCTCCTACAATGAGCAGTTCTTC
cdr3_aa: CSARRVSSYNEQFF

v_call: TRBV7-8
j_call: TRBJ2-3
clone_size: many
d_call: TRBD2
cdr3_nt: TGTGCCAGCAGCTCAGCGGGACGCACAGATACGCAGTATTTT
cdr3_aa: CASSSAGRTDTQYF